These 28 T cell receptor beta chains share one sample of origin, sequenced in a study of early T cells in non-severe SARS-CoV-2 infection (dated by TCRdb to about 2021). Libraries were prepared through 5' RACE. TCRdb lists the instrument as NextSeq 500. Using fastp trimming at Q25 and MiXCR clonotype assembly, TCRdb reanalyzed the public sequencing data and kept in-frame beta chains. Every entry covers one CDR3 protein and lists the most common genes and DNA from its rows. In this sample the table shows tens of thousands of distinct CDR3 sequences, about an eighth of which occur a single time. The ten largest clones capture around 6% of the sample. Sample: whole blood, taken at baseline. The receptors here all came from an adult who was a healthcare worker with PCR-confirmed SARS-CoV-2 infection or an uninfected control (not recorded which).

The CDR3 here is CASSSSGTGSYEQYF. CDR3 nucleotide sequence: TGTGCCAGCAGCTCGTCCGGGACAGGCTCCTACGAGCAGTACTTC. The V gene is TRBV7-6, the J gene TRBJ2-7; TRBD1 matches at 8 bases. Germline V CDR1 and CDR2: SGHVS, FNYEAQ. V lost 4 bases, J lost 0 bases, and 5 bases stayed unmatched. This CDR3 contains 15 residues.

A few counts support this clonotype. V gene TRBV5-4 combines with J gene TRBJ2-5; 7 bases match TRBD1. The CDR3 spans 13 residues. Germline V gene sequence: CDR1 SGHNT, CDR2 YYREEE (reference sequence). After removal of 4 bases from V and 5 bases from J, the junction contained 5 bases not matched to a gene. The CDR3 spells CASSRGQLETQYF. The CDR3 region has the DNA TGTGCCAGCAGCCGGGGACAGTTGGAGACCCAGTACTTC.

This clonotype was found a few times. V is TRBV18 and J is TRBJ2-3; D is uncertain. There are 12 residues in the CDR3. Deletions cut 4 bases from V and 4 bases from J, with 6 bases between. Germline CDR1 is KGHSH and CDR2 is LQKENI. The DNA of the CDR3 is TGTGCCAGCTCACGCGATTCAGATACGCAGTATTTT. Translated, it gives CASSRDSDTQYF.

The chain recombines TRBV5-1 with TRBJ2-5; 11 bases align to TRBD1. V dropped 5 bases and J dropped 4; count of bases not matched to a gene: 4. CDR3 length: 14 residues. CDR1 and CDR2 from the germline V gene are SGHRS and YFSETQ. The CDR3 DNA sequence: TGCGCCAGCAGTCCCGGACAGGGGGCAGAGACCCAGTACTTC. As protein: CASSPGQGAETQYF.

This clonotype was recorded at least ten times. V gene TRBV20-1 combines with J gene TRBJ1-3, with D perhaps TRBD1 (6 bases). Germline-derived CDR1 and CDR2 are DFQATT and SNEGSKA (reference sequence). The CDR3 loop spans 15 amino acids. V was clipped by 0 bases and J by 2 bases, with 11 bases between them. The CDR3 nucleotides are TGCAGTGCTAGAGATGTCGCAGGGGCTGGAAACACCATATATTTT. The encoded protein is CSARDVAGAGNTIYF.

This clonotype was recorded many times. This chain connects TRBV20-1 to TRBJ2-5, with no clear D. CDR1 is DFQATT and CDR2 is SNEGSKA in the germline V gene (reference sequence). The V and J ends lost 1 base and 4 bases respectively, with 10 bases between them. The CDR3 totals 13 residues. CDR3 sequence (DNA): TGCAGTGCTAGAGCCGGAGACGGAGAGACCCAGTACTTC. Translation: CSARAGDGETQYF.

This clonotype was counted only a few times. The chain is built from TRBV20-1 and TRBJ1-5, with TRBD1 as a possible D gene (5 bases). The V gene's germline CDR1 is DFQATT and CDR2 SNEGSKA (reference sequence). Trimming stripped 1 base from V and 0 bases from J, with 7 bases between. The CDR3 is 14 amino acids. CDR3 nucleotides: TGCAGTGCTAGAGGGGGGTATAGCAATCAGCCCCAGCATTTT. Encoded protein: CSARGGYSNQPQHF.

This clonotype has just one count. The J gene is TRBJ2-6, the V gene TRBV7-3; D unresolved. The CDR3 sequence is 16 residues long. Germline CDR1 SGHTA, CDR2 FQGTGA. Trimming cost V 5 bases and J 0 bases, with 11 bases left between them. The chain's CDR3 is CASSPGVLSGANVLTF. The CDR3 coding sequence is TGTGCCAGCAGCCCTGGTGTCCTCTCTGGGGCCAACGTCCTGACTTTC.

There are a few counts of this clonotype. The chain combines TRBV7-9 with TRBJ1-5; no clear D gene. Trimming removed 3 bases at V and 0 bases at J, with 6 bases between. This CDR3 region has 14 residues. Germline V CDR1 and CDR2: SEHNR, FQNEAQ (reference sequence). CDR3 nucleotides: TGTGCCAGCAGCTTTAGCGGTAGCAATCAGCCCCAGCATTTT. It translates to CASSFSGSNQPQHF.

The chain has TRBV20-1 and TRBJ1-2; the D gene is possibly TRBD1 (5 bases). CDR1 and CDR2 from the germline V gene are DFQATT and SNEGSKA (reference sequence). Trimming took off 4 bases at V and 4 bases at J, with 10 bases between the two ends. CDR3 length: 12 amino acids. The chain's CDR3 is CSAKSGAYGYTF. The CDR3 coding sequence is TGCAGTGCTAAGTCCGGGGCCTATGGCTACACCTTC.

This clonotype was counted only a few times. CDR3 in amino acids: CASSSGQGYEQFF. CDR3 nucleotide sequence: TGTGCCAGCAGCTCCGGACAGGGGTATGAGCAGTTCTTC. The gene calls are TRBV7-9 and TRBJ2-1; 9 nucleotides agree with TRBD1. J lost 8 bases, V lost 4 bases, and 3 bases had no gene match. Per germline, CDR1 SEHNR and CDR2 FQNEAQ (reference sequence). CDR3 size: 13 residues. Looking up the rest from reference TRBV7-9 and TRBJ2-1 gives the full variable domain: DTGVSQNPRHKITKRGQNVTFRCDPISEHNRLYWYRQTLGQGPEFLTYFQNEAQLEKSRLLSDRFSAERPKGSFSTLEIQRTEQGDSAMYLCASSSGQGYEQFFGPGTRLTVL.

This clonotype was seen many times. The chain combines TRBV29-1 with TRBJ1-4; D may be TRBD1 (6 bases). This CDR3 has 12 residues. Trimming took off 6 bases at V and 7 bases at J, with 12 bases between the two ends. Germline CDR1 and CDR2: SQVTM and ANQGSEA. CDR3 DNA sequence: TGCAGCGTAAAAGTCAGGGGTGAAAAACTGTTTTTT. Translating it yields CSVKVRGEKLFF.

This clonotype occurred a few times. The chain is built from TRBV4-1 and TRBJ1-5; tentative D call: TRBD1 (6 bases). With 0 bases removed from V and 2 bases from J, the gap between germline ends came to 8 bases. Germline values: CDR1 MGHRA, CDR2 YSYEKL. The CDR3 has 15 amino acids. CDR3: CASSQDRGRNQPQHF. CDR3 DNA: TGCGCCAGCAGCCAAGACAGGGGACGCAATCAGCCCCAGCATTTT.

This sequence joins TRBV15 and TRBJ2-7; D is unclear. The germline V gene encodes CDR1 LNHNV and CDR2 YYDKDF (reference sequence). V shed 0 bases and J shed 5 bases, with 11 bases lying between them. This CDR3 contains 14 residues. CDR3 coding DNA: TGTGCCACCAGCAGAGATAGGTACCGGCACGAGCAGTACTTC. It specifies CATSRDRYRHEQYF.

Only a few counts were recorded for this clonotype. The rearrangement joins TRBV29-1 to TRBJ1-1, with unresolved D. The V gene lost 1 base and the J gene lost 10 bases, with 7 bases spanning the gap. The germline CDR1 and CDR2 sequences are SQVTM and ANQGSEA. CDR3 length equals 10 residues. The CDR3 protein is CSVEGVRAFF. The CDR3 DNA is TGCAGCGTTGAAGGGGTCCGAGCTTTCTTT.

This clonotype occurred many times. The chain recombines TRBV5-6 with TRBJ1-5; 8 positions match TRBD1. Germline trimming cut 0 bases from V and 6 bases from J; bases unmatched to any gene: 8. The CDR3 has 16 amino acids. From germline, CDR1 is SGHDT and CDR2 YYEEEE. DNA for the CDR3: TGTGCCAGCAGCTTGGTCGACAGGGGAGACGCTCAGCCCCAGCATTTT. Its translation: CASSLVDRGDAQPQHF.

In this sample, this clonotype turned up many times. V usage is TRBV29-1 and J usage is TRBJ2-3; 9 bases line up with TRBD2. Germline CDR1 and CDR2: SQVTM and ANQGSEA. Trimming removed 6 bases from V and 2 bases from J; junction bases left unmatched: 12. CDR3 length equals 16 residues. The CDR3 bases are TGCAGCGTGGTCCCCTTAGCGGGGGCACACACAGATACGCAGTATTTT. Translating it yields CSVVPLAGAHTDTQYF.

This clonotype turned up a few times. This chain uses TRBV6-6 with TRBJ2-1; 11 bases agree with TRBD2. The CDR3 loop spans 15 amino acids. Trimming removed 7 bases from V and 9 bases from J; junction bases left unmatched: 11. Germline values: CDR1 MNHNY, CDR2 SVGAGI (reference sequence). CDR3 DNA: TGTGCCAGCACCGCAGGGCTAGCGGGGGGTAGTGAGCAGTTCTTC. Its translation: CASTAGLAGGSEQFF.

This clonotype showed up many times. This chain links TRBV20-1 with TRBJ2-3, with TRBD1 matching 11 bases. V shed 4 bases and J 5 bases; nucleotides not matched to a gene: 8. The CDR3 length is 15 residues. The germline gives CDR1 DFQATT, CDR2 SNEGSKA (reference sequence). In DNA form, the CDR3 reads TGCAGTGCTACACACCGGGACAGGGGGAGAGATACGCAGTATTTT. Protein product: CSATHRDRGRDTQYF.

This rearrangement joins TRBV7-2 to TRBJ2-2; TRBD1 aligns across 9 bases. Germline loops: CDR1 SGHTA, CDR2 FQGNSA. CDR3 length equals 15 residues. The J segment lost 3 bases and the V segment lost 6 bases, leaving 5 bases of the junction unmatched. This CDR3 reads CASSYRGRDTGELFF. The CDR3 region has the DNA TGTGCCAGCAGTTACAGGGGGCGAGACACCGGGGAGCTGTTTTTT.

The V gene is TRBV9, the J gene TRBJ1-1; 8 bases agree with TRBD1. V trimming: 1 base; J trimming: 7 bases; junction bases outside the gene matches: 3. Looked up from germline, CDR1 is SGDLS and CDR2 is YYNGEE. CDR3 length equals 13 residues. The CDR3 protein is CASSVSGTGEAFF. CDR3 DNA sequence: TGTGCCAGCAGCGTAAGTGGGACAGGTGAAGCTTTCTTT.

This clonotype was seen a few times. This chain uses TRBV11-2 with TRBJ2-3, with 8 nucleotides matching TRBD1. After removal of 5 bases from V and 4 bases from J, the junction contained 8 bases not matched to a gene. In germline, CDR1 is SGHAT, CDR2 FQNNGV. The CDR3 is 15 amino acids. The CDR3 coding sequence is TGTGCCAGCAGCGAAGGACAGGGTTTCCCAGATACGCAGTATTTT. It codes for CASSEGQGFPDTQYF.

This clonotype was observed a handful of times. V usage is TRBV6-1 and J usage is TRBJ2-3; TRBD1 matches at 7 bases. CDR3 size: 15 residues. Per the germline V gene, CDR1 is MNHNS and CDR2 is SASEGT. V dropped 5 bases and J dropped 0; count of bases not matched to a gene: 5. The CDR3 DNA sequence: TGTGCCAGCAGTCGCCGGGACAGTAGCACAGATACGCAGTATTTT. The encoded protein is CASSRRDSSTDTQYF.

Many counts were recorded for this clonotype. The CDR3: CASHPQGRNTEAFF. CDR3 sequence (DNA): TGTGCCTCCCATCCCCAGGGGAGGAACACTGAAGCTTTCTTT. The chain employs TRBV5-6 and TRBJ1-1; a possible D gene is TRBD1 (6 bases). Germline-derived CDR1 and CDR2 are SGHDT and YYEEEE. Trimming pared 10 bases from V and 1 base from J, leaving 17 bases between. The CDR3 covers 14 residues.

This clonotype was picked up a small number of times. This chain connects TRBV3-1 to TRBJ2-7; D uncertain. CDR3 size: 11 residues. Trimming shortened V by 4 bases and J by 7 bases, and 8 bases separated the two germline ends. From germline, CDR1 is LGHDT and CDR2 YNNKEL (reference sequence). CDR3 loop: CASSRSHEQYF. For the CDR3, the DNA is TGTGCCAGCAGCCGAAGCCATGAGCAGTACTTC.

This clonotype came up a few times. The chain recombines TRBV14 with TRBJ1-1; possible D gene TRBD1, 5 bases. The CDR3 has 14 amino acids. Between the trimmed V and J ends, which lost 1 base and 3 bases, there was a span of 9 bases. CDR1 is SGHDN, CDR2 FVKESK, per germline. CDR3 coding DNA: TGTGCCAGCAGCCAAGTGCGGGGCGACACTGAAGCTTTCTTT. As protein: CASSQVRGDTEAFF.

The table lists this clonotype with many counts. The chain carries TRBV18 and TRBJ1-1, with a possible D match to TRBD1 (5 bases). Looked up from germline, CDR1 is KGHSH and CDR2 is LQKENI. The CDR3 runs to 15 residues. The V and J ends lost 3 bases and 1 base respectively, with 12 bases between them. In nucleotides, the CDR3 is TGTGCCAGCTCACCCGCGGGGCGAAGGAACACTGAAGCTTTCTTT. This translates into CASSPAGRRNTEAFF.

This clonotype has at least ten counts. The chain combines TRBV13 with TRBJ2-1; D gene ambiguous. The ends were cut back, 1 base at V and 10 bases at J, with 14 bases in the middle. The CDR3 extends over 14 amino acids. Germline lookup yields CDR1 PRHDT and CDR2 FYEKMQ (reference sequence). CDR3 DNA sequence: TGTGCCAGCAGCTTAGCTTCAGTCTCCAGGGAGCAGTTCTTC. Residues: CASSLASVSREQFF.